A single sample is the source of the 12 T cell receptor beta chains below, sequenced in a study of T cells in localized non-small cell lung cancer. Sequencing was performed with immunoSEQ multiplex PCR; in TCRdb, only in-frame clones are kept and a portion is missing. The sample has 30,000 or so clones, 88% seen once. The sample in question was peripheral blood, obtained before any cancer treatment. The receptors shown here come from a female donor older than 55 with stage III squamous cell lung carcinoma.

This chain connects TRBV28 to TRBJ1-2; D call uncertain. The CDR3 runs to 13 residues. V was clipped by 5 bases and J by 8 bases, with 15 bases between them. Germline CDR1 and CDR2: MDHEN and SYDVKM. In nucleotides, the CDR3 is TGTGCCAGCAGTCCCCTCGGGCTGGAAGGCTACACCTTC. Its translation: CASSPLGLEGYTF.

The gene calls are TRBV28 and TRBJ1-4; TRBD1 agrees at 11 bases. Germline loops: CDR1 MDHEN, CDR2 SYDVKM. Trimming removed 5 bases from V and 7 bases from J; junction bases left unmatched: 6. CDR3 size: 15 residues. CDR3 residues: CASSPGTGGSEKLFF. DNA for the CDR3: TGTGCCAGCAGTCCGGGGACAGGGGGTAGTGAAAAACTGTTTTTT.

This clone showed up just a few times. V usage is TRBV2 and J usage is TRBJ2-7; D possibly corresponds to TRBD2 (5 bases). The germline V gene encodes CDR1 SNHLY and CDR2 FYNNEI. CDR3 length: 16 residues. Trimming pared 3 bases from V and 2 bases from J, leaving 17 bases between. In DNA form, the CDR3 reads TGTGCCAGCAGTGACGGAGAACGGGAAGTAACCTACGAGCAGTACTTC. Translation: CASSDGEREVTYEQYF.

This chain connects TRBV7-9 to TRBJ1-6; D gene unclear. Germline CDR1 is SEHNR and CDR2 is FQNEAQ (reference sequence). The CDR3 length is 17 residues. V lost 5 bases to trimming and J lost 5 bases, with 19 bases between them. CDR3 sequence (DNA): TGTGCCAGCAGCGAAGGTGGTCGGTTGACCCATAATTCACCCCTCCACTTT. This sequence encodes CASSEGGRLTHNSPLHF.

The genes are TRBV5-5 and TRBJ2-7; possible D gene TRBD1, 7 bases. Germline V gives CDR1 SGHKS, CDR2 YYEKEE (reference sequence). Trimming took off 4 bases at V and 2 bases at J, with 16 bases between the two ends. This CDR3 comprises 15 residues. CDR3: CASSMPQGRTYEQYF. The CDR3 region has the DNA TGTGCCAGCAGCATGCCACAGGGGAGGACCTACGAGCAGTACTTC.

The chain employs TRBV7-2 and TRBJ2-5; no clear D. V lost 5 bases and J lost 5, with 12 bases in between. The CDR3 is 13 residues long. Germline lookup yields CDR1 SGHTA and CDR2 FQGNSA. CDR3 amino acids: CASSETWGETQYF. The CDR3, as DNA: TGTGCCAGCAGCGAGACTTGGGGTGAGACCCAGTACTTC.

This chain joins TRBV5-1 and TRBJ2-7, with 7 bases that match TRBD1. Trimming removed 2 bases from V and 3 bases from J; junction bases left unmatched: 5. The CDR3 is 14 amino acids. Germline V gene sequence: CDR1 SGHRS, CDR2 YFSETQ. CDR3 residues: CASSLSGQDYEQYF. The CDR3 nucleotides are TGCGCCAGCAGCTTATCCGGACAGGACTACGAGCAGTACTTC. The full variable domain, completed using reference TRBV5-1 and TRBJ2-7, is KAGVTQTPRYLIKTRGQQVTLSCSPISGHRSVSWYQQTPGQGLQFLFEYFSETQRNKGNFPGRFSGRQFSNSRSEMNVSTLELGDSALYLCASSLSGQDYEQYFGPGTRLTVT.

The chain uses TRBV5-3 and TRBJ1-4; 12 bases are shared with TRBD1. TRBV5-3 counts as an open reading frame of uncertain function. Unmatched junction bases numbered 10, after V lost 2 bases and J lost 5 bases. The CDR3 is 18 residues long. In DNA, the CDR3 is TGTGCCAGAAGCTTCGCCAGGGACAGGGGGCTTCGGAATGAAAAACTGTTTTTT. Amino acid sequence: CARSFARDRGLRNEKLFF.

This clone has only one observation. The rearrangement joins TRBV5-4 to TRBJ2-7; 8 nucleotides line up with TRBD2. The J segment lost 0 bases and the V segment lost 7 bases, leaving 6 bases of the junction unmatched. The CDR3 has 14 amino acids. From germline, CDR1 is SGHNT and CDR2 YYREEE (reference sequence). In nucleotides, the CDR3 is TGTGCCAGCGGATTTAGCGGGACCTCCTACGAGCAGTACTTC. Encoded protein: CASGFSGTSYEQYF.

V and J are TRBV18 and TRBJ1-6; 7 bases are a match to TRBD1. Looked up from germline, CDR1 is KGHSH and CDR2 is LQKENI. Trimming cost V 3 bases and J 5 bases; bases outside gene matches: 7. The CDR3 is 16 residues long. For the CDR3, the DNA is TGTGCCAGCTCACCGCGGGAAGGGACAGATAATTCACCCCTCCACTTT. Translated, it gives CASSPREGTDNSPLHF.

The gene calls are TRBV9 and TRBJ2-3, with 8 bases identical to TRBD2. V lost 4 bases, J lost 6 bases, and 10 bases stayed unmatched. Germline values: CDR1 SGDLS, CDR2 YYNGEE. CDR3 length equals 15 residues. In DNA form, the CDR3 reads TGTGCCAGCAGCCCCTCGGGACTAGTTGCGGATACGCAGTATTTT. Amino acid sequence: CASSPSGLVADTQYF. The complete variable domain, with remaining parts taken from reference TRBV9 and TRBJ2-3, reads DSGVTQTPKHLITATGQRVTLRCSPRSGDLSVYWYQQSLDQGLQFLIQYYNGEERAKGNILERFSAQQFPDLHSELNLSSLELGDSALYFCASSPSGLVADTQYFGPGTRLTVL.

This chain joins TRBV5-1 and TRBJ2-2; D remains ambiguous. The length of the CDR3 is 13 residues. Deletions cut 3 bases from V and 1 base from J, with 4 bases between. Germline assignment: CDR1 SGHRS and CDR2 YFSETQ. CDR3 coding DNA: TGCGCCAGCAGCTACGGGAACACCGGGGAGCTGTTTTTT. Protein: CASSYGNTGELFF.